The clone carrying this TCR beta chain was detected ten times or more. The sample belongs to a study of patients and donors after allogeneic stem cell transplantation. TCRdb re-analysed the RT-PCR reads in MiXCR, keeping a single row per CDR3 protein. The data contain a few hundred thousand distinct CDR3 sequences, around two fifths of them seen just once; the ten biggest clones take up roughly 11%. The receptor comes from a human donor who was either an allogeneic HSCT recipient or a stem cell or donor lymphocyte infusion donor (not recorded which). It is not recorded whose cells these are; they may come from a transplant donor. The sample was blood, either unsorted or a sorted T cell fraction (not recorded which).

CDR3 loop: CASSPRGGAYGYTF. CDR3 nucleotides: TGTGCCAGCAGCCCTAGGGGGGGCGCGTATGGCTACACCTTC. This chain links TRBV7-2 with TRBJ1-2; weak D call: TRBD1 (6 bases). The germline V gene has CDR1 SGHTA and CDR2 FQGNSA. V shed 5 bases and J shed 5 bases, with 15 bases lying between them. This CDR3 has 14 amino acids.